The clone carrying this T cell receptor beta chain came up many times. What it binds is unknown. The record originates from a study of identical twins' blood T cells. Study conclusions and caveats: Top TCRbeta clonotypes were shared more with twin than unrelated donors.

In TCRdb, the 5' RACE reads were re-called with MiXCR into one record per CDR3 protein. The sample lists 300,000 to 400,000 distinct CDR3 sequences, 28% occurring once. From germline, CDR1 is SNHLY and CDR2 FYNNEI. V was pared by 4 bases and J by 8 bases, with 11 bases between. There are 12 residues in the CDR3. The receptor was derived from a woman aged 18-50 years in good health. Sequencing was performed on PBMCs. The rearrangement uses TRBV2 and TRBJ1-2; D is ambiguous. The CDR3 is CASSASGSGYTF. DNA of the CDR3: TGTGCCAGCAGTGCCTCGGGTTCCGGCTACACCTTC.